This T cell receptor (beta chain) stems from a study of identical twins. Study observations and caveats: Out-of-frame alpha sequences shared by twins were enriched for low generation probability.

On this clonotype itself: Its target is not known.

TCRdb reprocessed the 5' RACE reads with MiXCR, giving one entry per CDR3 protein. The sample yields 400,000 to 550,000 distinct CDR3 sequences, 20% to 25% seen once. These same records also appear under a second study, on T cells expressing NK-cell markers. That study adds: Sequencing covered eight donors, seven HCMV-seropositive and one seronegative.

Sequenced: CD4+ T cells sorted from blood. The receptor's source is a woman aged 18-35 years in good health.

Here the CDR3 DNA reads TGTGCCAGCAGTTACTCGACTGTGACAGGGAGAGGGAATTCACCCCTCCACTTT. The encoded protein is CASSYSTVTGRGNSPLHF. This chain uses TRBV6-5 with TRBJ1-6; the match to TRBD1 covers 7 bases. Germline-derived CDR1 and CDR2 are MNHEY and SVGAGI. V gave up 0 bases and J gave up 7 bases; unmatched junction bases: 12. There are 18 residues in the CDR3.